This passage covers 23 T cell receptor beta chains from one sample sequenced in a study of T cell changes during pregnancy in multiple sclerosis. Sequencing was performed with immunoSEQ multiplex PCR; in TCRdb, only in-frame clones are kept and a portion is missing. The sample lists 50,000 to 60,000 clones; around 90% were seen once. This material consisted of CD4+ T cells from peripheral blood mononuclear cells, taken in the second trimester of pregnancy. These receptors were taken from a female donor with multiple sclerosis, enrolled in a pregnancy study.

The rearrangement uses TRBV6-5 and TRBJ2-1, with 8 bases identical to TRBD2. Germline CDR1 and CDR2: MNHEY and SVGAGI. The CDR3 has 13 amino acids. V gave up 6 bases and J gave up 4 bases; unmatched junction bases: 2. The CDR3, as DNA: TGTGCCAGCAGGGCTAGCGGGTACAATGAGCAGTTCTTC. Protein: CASRASGYNEQFF.

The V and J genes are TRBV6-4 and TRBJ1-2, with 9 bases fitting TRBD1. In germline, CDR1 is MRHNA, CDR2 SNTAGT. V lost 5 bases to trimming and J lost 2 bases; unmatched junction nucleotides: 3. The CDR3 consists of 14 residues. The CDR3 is CASSPGTGNYGYTF. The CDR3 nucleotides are TGTGCCAGCAGTCCGGGGACAGGGAACTATGGCTACACCTTC.

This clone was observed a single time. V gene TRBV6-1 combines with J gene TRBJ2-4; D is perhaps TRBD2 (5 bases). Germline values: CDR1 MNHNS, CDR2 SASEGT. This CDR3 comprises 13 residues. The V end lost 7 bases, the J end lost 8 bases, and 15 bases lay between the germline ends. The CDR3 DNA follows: TGTGCCAGCACATTAGTCCCGCGGGACATTCAGTACTTC. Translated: CASTLVPRDIQYF.

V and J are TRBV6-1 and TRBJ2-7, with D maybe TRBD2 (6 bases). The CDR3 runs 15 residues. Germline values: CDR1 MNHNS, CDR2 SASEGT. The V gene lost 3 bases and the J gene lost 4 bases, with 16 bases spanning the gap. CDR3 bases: TGTGCCAGCAGTGAGGGGGGACCGCAGCTTTACGAGCAGTACTTC. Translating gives CASSEGGPQLYEQYF.

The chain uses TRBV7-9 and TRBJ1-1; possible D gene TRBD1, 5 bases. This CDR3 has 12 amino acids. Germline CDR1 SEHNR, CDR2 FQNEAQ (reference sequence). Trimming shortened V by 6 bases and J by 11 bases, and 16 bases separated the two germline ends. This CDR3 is CASRAPGLRAFF. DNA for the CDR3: TGTGCCAGCAGGGCTCCGGGACTCAGGGCTTTCTTT.

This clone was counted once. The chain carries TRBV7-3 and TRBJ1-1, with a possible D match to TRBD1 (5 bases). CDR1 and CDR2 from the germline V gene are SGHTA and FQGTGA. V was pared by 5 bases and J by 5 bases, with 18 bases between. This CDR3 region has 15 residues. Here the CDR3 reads CASSTGGKGRTEAFF. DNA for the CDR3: TGTGCCAGCAGCACAGGAGGGAAGGGGAGAACTGAAGCTTTCTTT.

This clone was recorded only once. CDR3 sequence: CASSSLGQPASGNTIYF. The CDR3 DNA sequence: TGTGCCAGCAGTTCGTTGGGACAGCCCGCCTCTGGAAACACCATATATTTT. This chain joins TRBV27 and TRBJ1-3; 7 bases agree with TRBD1. This CDR3 comprises 17 residues. The ends lost 4 bases at V and 0 bases at J; junction bases unmatched: 9. Germline V gene data show CDR1 as MNHEY and CDR2 as SMNVEV (reference sequence).

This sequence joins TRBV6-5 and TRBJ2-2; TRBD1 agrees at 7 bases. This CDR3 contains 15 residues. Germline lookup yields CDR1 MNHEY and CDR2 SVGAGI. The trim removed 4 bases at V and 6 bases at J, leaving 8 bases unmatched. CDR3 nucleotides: TGTGCCAGCAGTTTCCCAAACAGGGGAGCCGGGGAGCTGTTTTTT. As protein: CASSFPNRGAGELFF.

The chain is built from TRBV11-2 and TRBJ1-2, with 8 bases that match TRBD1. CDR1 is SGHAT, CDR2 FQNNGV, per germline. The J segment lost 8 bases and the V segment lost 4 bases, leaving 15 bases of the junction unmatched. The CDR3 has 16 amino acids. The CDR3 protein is CASSSPRQGFRSGYTF. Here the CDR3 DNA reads TGTGCCAGCAGCTCGCCACGACAGGGGTTTAGGAGCGGCTACACCTTC.

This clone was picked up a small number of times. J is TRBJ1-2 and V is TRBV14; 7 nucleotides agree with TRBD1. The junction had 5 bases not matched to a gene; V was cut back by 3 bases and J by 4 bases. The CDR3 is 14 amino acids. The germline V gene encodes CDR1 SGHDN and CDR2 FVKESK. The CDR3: CASSQNRGFYGYTF. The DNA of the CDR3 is TGTGCCAGCAGCCAGAACAGGGGCTTCTATGGCTACACCTTC.

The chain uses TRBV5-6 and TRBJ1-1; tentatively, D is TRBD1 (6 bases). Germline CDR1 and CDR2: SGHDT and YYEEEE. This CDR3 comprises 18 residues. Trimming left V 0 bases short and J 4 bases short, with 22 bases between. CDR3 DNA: TGTGCCAGCAGCTTGGTCCGCGGGTATAATGAAGGGGGCACTGAAGCTTTCTTT. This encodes CASSLVRGYNEGGTEAFF.

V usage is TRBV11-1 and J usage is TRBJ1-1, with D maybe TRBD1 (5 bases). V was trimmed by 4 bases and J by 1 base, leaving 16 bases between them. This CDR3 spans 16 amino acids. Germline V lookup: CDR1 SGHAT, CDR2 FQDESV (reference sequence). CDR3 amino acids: CASSSPQGRGNTEAFF. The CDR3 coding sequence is TGTGCCAGCAGCTCCCCCCAGGGAAGGGGGAACACTGAAGCTTTCTTT.

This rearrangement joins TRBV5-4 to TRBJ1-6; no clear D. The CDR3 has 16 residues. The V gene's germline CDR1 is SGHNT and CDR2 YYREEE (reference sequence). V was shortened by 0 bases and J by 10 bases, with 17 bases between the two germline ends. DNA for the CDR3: TGTGCCAGCAGCTTGGACCCATTTGAAGTGGGCTCACCCCTCCACTTT. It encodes CASSLDPFEVGSPLHF. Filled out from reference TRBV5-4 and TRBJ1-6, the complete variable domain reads ETGVTQSPTHLIKTRGQQVTLRCSSQSGHNTVSWYQQALGQGPQFIFQYYREEENGRGNFPPRFSGLQFPNYSSELNVNALELDDSALYLCASSLDPFEVGSPLHFGNGTRLTVT.

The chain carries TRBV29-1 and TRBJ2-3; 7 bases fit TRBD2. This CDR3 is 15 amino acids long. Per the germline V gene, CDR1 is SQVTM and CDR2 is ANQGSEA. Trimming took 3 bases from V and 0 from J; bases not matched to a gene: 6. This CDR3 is CSVDRLAESTDTQYF. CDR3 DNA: TGCAGCGTTGATCGTCTAGCGGAAAGCACAGATACGCAGTATTTT.

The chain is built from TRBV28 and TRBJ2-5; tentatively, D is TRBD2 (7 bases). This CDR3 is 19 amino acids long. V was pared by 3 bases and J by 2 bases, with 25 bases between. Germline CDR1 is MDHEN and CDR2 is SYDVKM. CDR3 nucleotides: TGTGCCAGCAGTTTTCCCGTCGGCAGGGAGGGGGGCCATCAAGAGACCCAGTACTTC. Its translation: CASSFPVGREGGHQETQYF.

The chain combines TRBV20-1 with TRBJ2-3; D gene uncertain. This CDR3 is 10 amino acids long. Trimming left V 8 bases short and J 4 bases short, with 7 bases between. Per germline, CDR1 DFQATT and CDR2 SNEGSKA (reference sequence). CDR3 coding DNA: TGCAGTCCCCGTTCAGATACGCAGTATTTT. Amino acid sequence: CSPRSDTQYF.

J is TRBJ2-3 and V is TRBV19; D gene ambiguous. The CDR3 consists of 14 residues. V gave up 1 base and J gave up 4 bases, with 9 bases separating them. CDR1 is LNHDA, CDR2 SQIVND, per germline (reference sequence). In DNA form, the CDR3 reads TGTGCCAGTAGTATAGCCCTAGTTCCAGATACGCAGTATTTT. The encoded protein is CASSIALVPDTQYF.

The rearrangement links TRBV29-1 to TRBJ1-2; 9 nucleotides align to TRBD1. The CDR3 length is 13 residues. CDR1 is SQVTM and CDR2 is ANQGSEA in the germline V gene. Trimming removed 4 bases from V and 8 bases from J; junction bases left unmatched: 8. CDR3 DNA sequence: TGCAGCGTTGGGCTGAGGACAGGGGAGGGCTACACCTTC. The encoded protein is CSVGLRTGEGYTF.

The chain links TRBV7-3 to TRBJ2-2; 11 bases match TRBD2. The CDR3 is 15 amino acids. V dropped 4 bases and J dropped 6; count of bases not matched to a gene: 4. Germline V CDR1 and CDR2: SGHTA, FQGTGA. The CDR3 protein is CASSSTSGTSGELFF. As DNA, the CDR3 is TGTGCCAGCAGCTCGACTAGCGGGACCTCCGGGGAGCTGTTTTTT.

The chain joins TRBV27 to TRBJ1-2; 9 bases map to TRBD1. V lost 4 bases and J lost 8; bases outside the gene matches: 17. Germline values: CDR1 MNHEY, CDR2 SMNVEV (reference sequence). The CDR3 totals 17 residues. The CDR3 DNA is TGTGCCAGCAGTTCGCCGGGACAGGGCCCCCGTTGGCGCGGCTACACCTTC. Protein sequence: CASSSPGQGPRWRGYTF.

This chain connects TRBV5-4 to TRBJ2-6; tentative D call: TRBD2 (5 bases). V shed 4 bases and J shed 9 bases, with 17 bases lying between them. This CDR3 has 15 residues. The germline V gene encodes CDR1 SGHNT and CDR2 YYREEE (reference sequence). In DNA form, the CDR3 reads TGTGCCAGCAGCCCCGGGTCAGATCGGGGCAACGTCCTGACTTTC. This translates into CASSPGSDRGNVLTF.

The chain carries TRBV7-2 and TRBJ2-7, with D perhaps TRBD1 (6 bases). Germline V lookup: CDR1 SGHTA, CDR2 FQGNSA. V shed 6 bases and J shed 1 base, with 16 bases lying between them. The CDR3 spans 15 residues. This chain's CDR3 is CASSPFRGRSYEQYF. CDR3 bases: TGTGCCAGCAGTCCATTCAGGGGCAGATCCTACGAGCAGTACTTC.

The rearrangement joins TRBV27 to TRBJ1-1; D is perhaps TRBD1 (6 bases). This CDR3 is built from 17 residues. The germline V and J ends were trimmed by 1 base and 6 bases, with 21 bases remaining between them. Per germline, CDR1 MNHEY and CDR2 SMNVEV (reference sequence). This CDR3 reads CASSLYAGGTSGAEAFF. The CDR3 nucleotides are TGTGCCAGCAGTTTATATGCAGGAGGAACCTCAGGGGCTGAAGCTTTCTTT.